These T cell receptor beta chains were read from a single sample in a study of blood T cell repertoires in COVID-19. TCRdb keeps only in-frame clones here, not all; method: immunoSEQ multiplex PCR. Of 120,000 to 150,000 clones listed, around nine tenths are singletons. The sequencing sample was made of peripheral blood. Source of these receptors: a human donor in a cohort sampled during active COVID-19. The CDR3 runs from the conserved cysteine through the conserved F or W. D genes are given only for firm matches. Size is omitted from some rows. Given values are once, few, many or a class for expanded clones.

clone size,V gene,D gene,CDR3 length,J gene,CDR3 protein,CDR3 DNA
.,TRBV6-1,.,13,TRBJ2-5,CASSEEGRGTQYF,TGTGCCAGCAGTGAAGAAGGCAGGGGCACCCAGTACTTC
.,TRBV3-1/TRBV3-2,TRBD2,18,TRBJ2-1,CASSQHTSGRRSYNEQFF,TGTGCCAGCAGCCAACACACTAGCGGGAGGAGGTCCTACAATGAGCAGTTCTTC
.,TRBV11-3,TRBD2,17,TRBJ2-1,CASSFGLAGGGYNEQFF,TGTGCCAGCAGCTTCGGACTAGCGGGAGGGGGTTACAATGAGCAGTTCTTC
.,TRBV6-5,.,12,TRBJ2-7,CASRPEMREQYF,TGTGCCAGCAGACCCGAGATGCGCGAGCAGTACTTC
.,TRBV5-1,.,14,TRBJ2-1,CASSPDYPYNEQFF,TGCGCCAGCAGCCCGGACTACCCTTACAATGAGCAGTTCTTC
.,TRBV19,TRBD1,17,TRBJ1-5,CASSIVSGGWSNQPQHF,TGTGCCAGTAGTATAGTTTCAGGGGGGTGGAGCAATCAGCCCCAGCATTTT
.,TRBV5-1,.,14,TRBJ2-7,CASSLMEGLGEQYF,TGCGCCAGCAGCTTAATGGAGGGGCTAGGGGAGCAGTACTTC
.,TRBV3-1/TRBV3-2,.,15,TRBJ2-7,CASSQFELGSYEQYF,TGTGCCAGCAGCCAGTTTGAACTAGGATCCTACGAGCAGTACTTC
.,TRBV4-2,TRBD1,16,TRBJ1-2,CASSHSPGTGMDGYTF,TGTGCCAGCAGCCACAGTCCCGGGACAGGGATGGATGGCTACACCTTC
.,TRBV2,TRBD2,17,TRBJ2-1,CASSSSGLRRNRGEQFF,TGTGCCAGCAGTTCCTCGGGACTAAGGCGGAATCGGGGTGAGCAGTTCTTC
.,TRBV24-1,.,13,TRBJ2-1,CATSDPNYNEQFF,TGTGCCACCAGTGACCCTAATTACAATGAGCAGTTCTTC
.,TRBV11-2,.,15,TRBJ2-2,CASSLERGFTGELFF,TGTGCCAGCAGCTTAGAAAGGGGGTTCACCGGGGAGCTGTTTTTT
.,TRBV7-9,TRBD1,14,TRBJ1-2,CASSPRTGGNGYTF,TGTGCCAGCAGCCCCAGGACAGGGGGCAATGGCTACACCTTC
.,TRBV7-3,TRBD2,14,TRBJ2-1,CASSILAAADEQFF,TGTGCCAGCAGCATACTAGCGGCGGCGGATGAGCAGTTCTTC
.,TRBV6-4,TRBD2,15,TRBJ2-2,CASSALAGSTGELFF,TGTGCCAGCAGTGCACTAGCGGGTTCCACCGGGGAGCTGTTTTTT
.,TRBV5-5,.,14,TRBJ2-7,CASSLIIGNYEQYF,TGTGCCAGCAGCTTGATCATCGGGAACTACGAGCAGTACTTC
.,TRBV5-5,.,15,TRBJ2-1,CASSLGSSLANEQFF,TGTGCCAGCAGCTTGGGGAGTTCTTTGGCCAATGAGCAGTTCTTC
.,TRBV6-5,TRBD1,15,TRBJ2-3,CASSDTGGAPDTQYF,TGTGCCAGCAGCGACACAGGGGGCGCCCCCGATACGCAGTATTTT
.,TRBV4-1,.,16,TRBJ2-7,CASSPNRGRLTYEQYF,TGCGCCAGCAGCCCGAACCGGGGTCGCCTAACCTACGAGCAGTACTTC
.,TRBV2,.,13,TRBJ2-5,CASLGLRQETQYF,TGTGCCAGCCTTGGACTGCGCCAGGAGACCCAGTACTTC
.,TRBV6-5,.,13,TRBJ1-1,CASSYEGNTEAFF,TGTGCCAGCAGTTATGAGGGGAACACTGAAGCTTTCTTT
.,TRBV9,TRBD1,15,TRBJ1-5,CASSGGTDSNQPQHF,TGTGCCAGCAGCGGCGGGACAGATAGCAATCAGCCCCAGCATTTT
.,TRBV30,TRBD2,15,TRBJ2-3,CAWSVSGGYTDTQYF,TGTGCCTGGAGTGTGTCCGGGGGGTACACAGATACGCAGTATTTT
once,TRBV7-2,.,13,TRBJ2-7,CASSLGGPYEQYF,TGTGCCAGCAGCTTAGGGGGCCCGTACGAGCAGTACTTC
.,TRBV28,.,11,TRBJ1-1,CASSFRTEAFF,TGTGCCAGCAGCTTTCGGACTGAAGCTTTCTTT
.,TRBV28,.,16,TRBJ2-7,CASSSMSPGSSYEQYF,TGTGCCAGCAGTTCCATGTCCCCGGGTAGCTCCTACGAGCAGTACTTC
.,TRBV28,.,16,TRBJ2-3,CASSFLAQAVTDTQYF,TGTGCCAGCAGTTTCCTGGCACAGGCGGTCACAGATACGCAGTATTTT
.,TRBV10-3,.,15,TRBJ1-1,CAIRGQGLHNTEAFF,TGTGCCATCAGGGGTCAGGGTTTACATAACACTGAAGCTTTCTTT
once,TRBV19,.,15,TRBJ2-2,CASMEGRPYTGELFF,TGTGCCAGTATGGAGGGCAGGCCCTACACCGGGGAGCTGTTTTTT
.,TRBV11-2,.,14,TRBJ2-1,CASSSPRRGNEQFF,TGTGCCAGCAGCTCACCCCGGAGGGGCAATGAGCAGTTCTTC
.,TRBV2,TRBD1,15,TRBJ1-4,CASSKQGTTNEKLFF,TGTGCCAGCAGCAAACAGGGGACAACTAATGAAAAACTGTTTTTT
.,TRBV12-3/TRBV12-4,.,13,TRBJ1-2,CASSLDAGDGYTF,TGTGCCAGCAGCTTGGACGCGGGGGATGGCTACACCTTC